These 9 T cell receptor beta chains were all obtained from the same sample, sequenced in a study of blood T cells in healthy people across ages. Alongside a J-beta primer mix, a sample-barcoded 5' primer served in a second PCR lasting about 7 to 12 cycles. TCRdb reanalysed the 5' RACE reads using MiXCR and keeps one entry per CDR3 protein. The sample records hundreds of thousands of distinct CDR3 sequences, roughly 44% being singletons. Specimen: blood. These receptors all stem from a man aged 60 to 75 in good health.

V gene TRBV3-1 combines with J gene TRBJ2-5; 7 nucleotides match TRBD2. Germline CDR1 reads LGHDT; CDR2 reads YNNKEL (reference sequence). Losses at the gene ends were 0 bases for V and 11 bases for J; bases not matched to a gene: 18. The CDR3 covers 17 residues. CDR3 loop: CASSQEMGGLVGNEQYF. The CDR3 DNA reads TGTGCCAGCAGCCAAGAAATGGGAGGGCTCGTTGGGAATGAGCAGTACTTC.

This clonotype was found a few times. V gene TRBV30 combines with J gene TRBJ2-7, with TRBD2 matching 7 bases. The germline V gene has CDR1 GTSNPN and CDR2 SVGIG (reference sequence). With 2 bases clipped from V and 3 bases from J, the junction kept 7 bases outside the gene matches. The CDR3 sequence is 14 residues long. CDR3 residues: CAWSRDYQVYEQYF. CDR3 DNA: TGTGCCTGGAGTCGGGACTATCAGGTCTACGAGCAGTACTTC.

Concerning this clonotype itself: At one end the junction does not follow the germline gene, possibly because of a read error. The J gene is TRBJ1-6, the V gene TRBV20-1; the match to TRBD1 covers 8 bases. The CDR3 covers 16 residues. CDR1 is DFQATT, CDR2 SNEGSKA, per germline (reference sequence). CDR3 protein: CSARDLQGANNLPLHF. Here the CDR3 DNA reads TGCAGTGCTAGAGACCTGCAGGGGGCGAATAATTTACCCCTCCACTTT.

This chain uses TRBV6-6 with TRBJ2-2; a weak D match, TRBD2 (6 bases). Germline CDR1 reads MNHNY; CDR2 reads SVGAGI (reference sequence). The CDR3 covers 15 residues. The V gene lost 6 bases and the J gene lost 0 bases, with 11 bases spanning the gap. The CDR3 region has the DNA TGTGCCAGCAGCGCCGGGACTTCGAACACCGGGGAGCTGTTTTTT. Translating gives CASSAGTSNTGELFF.

This clonotype showed up just a few times. The chain is built from TRBV9 and TRBJ2-6; the match to TRBD1 covers 10 bases. Germline assignment: CDR1 SGDLS and CDR2 YYNGEE. J gave up 4 bases and V 0 bases, and 4 bases lay outside the gene matches. The CDR3 runs to 17 residues. CDR3 loop: CASSVEGTGVGANVLTF. The CDR3 DNA reads TGTGCCAGCAGCGTAGAAGGGACAGGGGTGGGGGCCAACGTCCTGACTTTC.

The CDR3 here is CASSLAPGTAIYNEQFF. The DNA for the CDR3 is TGTGCCAGCAGCTTAGCCCCCGGGACCGCTATTTACAATGAGCAGTTCTTC. The V and J genes are TRBV7-6 and TRBJ2-1; TRBD1 or TRBD2 may be the D gene (5 bases each). Germline V gene sequence: CDR1 SGHVS, CDR2 FNYEAQ. The CDR3 consists of 17 residues. Trimming removed 0 bases from V and 4 bases from J, with 16 bases in between.

V gene TRBV7-2 combines with J gene TRBJ1-2; 7 bases are shared with TRBD1. Germline lookup yields CDR1 SGHTA and CDR2 FQGNSA. The V gene end was trimmed by 0 bases and the J gene end by 7 bases; junction bases not matched to a gene: 14. The CDR3 consists of 17 residues. CDR3 in amino acids: CASSLARQGMGMGGYTF. CDR3 nucleotides: TGTGCCAGCAGCTTAGCTCGACAGGGAATGGGGATGGGTGGCTACACCTTC.

The chain combines TRBV4-3 with TRBJ2-1; D possibly matches TRBD1 or TRBD2 (6 bases each). The germline V gene has CDR1 LGHNA and CDR2 YSLEER. The CDR3 is 15 residues long. The V end was cut by 6 bases, the J end by 8 bases, with 20 bases between. The CDR3 sequence: CASSSGGGLYHEQFF. CDR3 DNA: TGCGCCAGCAGTTCCGGTGGGGGGCTTTACCATGAGCAGTTCTTC.

The CDR3 sequence is CASSPRRDSGEEQYF. The CDR3 nucleotides read TGTGCCAGCTCCCCCCGACGGGACAGCGGTGAAGAGCAGTACTTC. The chain uses TRBV18 and TRBJ2-7, with TRBD1 identical over 7 bases. V shed 6 bases and J 7 bases; nucleotides not matched to a gene: 15. The CDR3 has 15 amino acids. Germline assignment: CDR1 KGHSH and CDR2 LQKENI.